These 17 T cell receptor beta chains were sequenced from one sample in a study of blood T cell repertoires in COVID-19 (TCRdb year 2020). Libraries were made using the immunoSEQ multiplex PCR assay. Entries here come from immuneACCESS through TCRdb and include only in-frame sequences with V and J called. Some clones fail to appear in such tables; in the studies checked, an unresolved V gene covers under half of the shortfall, and the cause of the remainder is unknown. Present in this sample are about 310,000 clones, roughly 88% of which were seen just once. About 2% of the sample is in the top ten clones. Sequenced sample: PBMCs or T cells enriched from blood (not recorded which). The receptors were sampled from a man younger than 40 who had recovered from COVID-19.

In this sample, this clone turned up a few times. The chain recombines TRBV10-1 with TRBJ2-1, with 8 bases lining up with TRBD1. This CDR3 is 16 amino acids long. CDR1 and CDR2 (germline): WNHNN, SYGVQD (reference sequence). Losses at the gene ends were 6 bases for V and 3 bases for J; bases not matched to a gene: 10. CDR3 DNA sequence: TGCGCCAGCAGGGTAGCTCCCAGGGGGCACTACAATGAGCAGTTCTTC. Translating it yields CASRVAPRGHYNEQFF.

The chain couples TRBV9 to TRBJ2-5; 9 nucleotides align to TRBD1. The germline V gene has CDR1 SGDLS and CDR2 YYNGEE. The V segment lost 2 bases and the J segment 9 bases; nucleotides outside the gene matches: 5. The CDR3 runs to 13 residues. The CDR3, as DNA: TGTGCCAGCAGCGTCACGGGACAGGGTTCCCAGTACTTC. Protein sequence: CASSVTGQGSQYF.

The V call is TRBV11-1, the J call TRBJ1-1; 8 nucleotides match TRBD1. V dropped 2 bases and J dropped 5; count of bases not matched to a gene: 10. Germline V gene sequence: CDR1 SGHAT, CDR2 FQDESV (reference sequence). The CDR3 extends over 16 amino acids. CDR3 residues: CASSLRGWTGSTEAFF. The CDR3 DNA reads as TGTGCCAGCAGCTTAAGAGGGTGGACAGGGAGTACTGAAGCTTTCTTT. The whole variable domain, filled in from reference TRBV11-1 and TRBJ1-1, reads EAEVAQSPRYKITEKSQAVAFWCDPISGHATLYWYRQILGQGPELLVQFQDESVVDDSQLPKDRFSAERLKGVDSTLKIQPAELGDSAMYLCASSLRGWTGSTEAFFGQGTRLTVV.

In DNA form, the CDR3 reads TGTGCCAGCAGCTTAGGAGTCGGTGAAAAACTGTTTTTT. It yields the protein CASSLGVGEKLFF. The chain links TRBV7-3 to TRBJ1-4; D gene unclear. The CDR3 extends over 13 amino acids. Germline assignment: CDR1 SGHTA and CDR2 FQGTGA. Deletions cut 2 bases from V and 7 bases from J, with 8 bases between.

J is TRBJ2-6 and V is TRBV24-1; TRBD1 matches 10 bases. The ends lost 4 bases at V and 2 bases at J; junction bases unmatched: 10. Germline V gene sequence: CDR1 KGHDR, CDR2 SFDVKD. The CDR3 is 19 residues long. In nucleotides, the CDR3 is TGTGCCACCAGTGACTCCCGGGACAGGGGAGGAGCTGGGGCCAACGTCCTGACTTTC. This translates into CATSDSRDRGGAGANVLTF.

V is TRBV3-1 (or the pseudogene TRBV3-2) and J is TRBJ2-7; no clear D gene. CDR3 length: 17 amino acids. Trimming took 0 bases from V and 10 from J, leaving 25 bases between them. Germline assignment: CDR1 LGHDT and CDR2 YNNKEL (reference sequence). The CDR3 sequence is CASSQDNYQFRLSYQYF. CDR3 nucleotides: TGTGCCAGCAGCCAAGACAACTACCAGTTTCGACTGAGTTATCAGTACTTC.

V usage is TRBV5-6 and J usage is TRBJ2-5; 9 bases match TRBD2. J gave up 4 bases and V 4 bases, and 5 bases lay outside the gene matches. This CDR3 has 14 residues. CDR1 and CDR2 (germline): SGHDT, YYEEEE. The CDR3 bases are TGTGCCAGCAGCCTTCTTAGCGGGGGAGAGACCCAGTACTTC. It is translated as CASSLLSGGETQYF. Full variable domain (missing parts from reference TRBV5-6 and TRBJ2-5): DAGVTQSPTHLIKTRGQQVTLRCSPKSGHDTVSWYQQALGQGPQFIFQYYEEEERQRGNFPDRFSGHQFPNYSSELNVNALLLGDSALYLCASSLLSGGETQYFGPGTRLLVL.

J is TRBJ1-6 and V is TRBV2; D not certain. The ends were cut back, 1 base at V and 0 bases at J, with 4 bases in the middle. Looked up from germline, CDR1 is SNHLY and CDR2 is FYNNEI. This CDR3 has 15 amino acids. In DNA form, the CDR3 reads TGTGCCAGCAGTGAAGACAGCTCCTATAATTCACCCCTCCACTTT. Protein sequence: CASSEDSSYNSPLHF.

This clone appeared a few times. The chain links TRBV5-1 to TRBJ2-1; D might be TRBD2 (5 bases). The V gene's germline CDR1 is SGHRS and CDR2 YFSETQ. V was trimmed by 3 bases and J by 8 bases, leaving 6 bases between them. The CDR3 runs 11 residues. CDR3 amino acids: CASSSSYEQFF. The DNA of the CDR3 is TGCGCCAGCAGCTCTAGCTATGAGCAGTTCTTC.

The V and J genes are TRBV4-2 and TRBJ1-5, with no clear D. With 0 bases removed from V and 1 base from J, the gap between germline ends came to 7 bases. CDR1 is LGHNA and CDR2 is YNFKEQ in the germline V gene. The CDR3 totals 15 residues. The CDR3 is CASSQDFGSNQPQHF. The CDR3 region has the DNA TGTGCCAGCAGCCAAGATTTCGGGAGCAATCAGCCCCAGCATTTT.

The chain uses TRBV15 and TRBJ1-2, with 7 bases matching TRBD1. The CDR3 extends over 13 amino acids. The V and J ends lost 6 bases and 7 bases, in that order; junction bases with no gene match: 8. Germline V gene lookup returns CDR1 LNHNV and CDR2 YYDKDF (reference sequence). For the CDR3, the DNA is TGTGCCACCAGTATTACGACAGGGCTTGGCTACACCTTC. Protein: CATSITTGLGYTF.

This chain connects TRBV6-5 to TRBJ2-7; 7 bases are shared with TRBD1. V dropped 0 bases and J dropped 4; count of bases not matched to a gene: 9. The CDR3 has 16 amino acids. Per germline, CDR1 MNHEY and CDR2 SVGAGI. In DNA form, the CDR3 reads TGTGCCAGCAGTTACTCCCGACAGGGCGCGGTGTACGAGCAGTACTTC. Translating it yields CASSYSRQGAVYEQYF.

The V and J genes are TRBV9 and TRBJ1-2; D call uncertain. This CDR3 spans 16 amino acids. Germline lookup yields CDR1 SGDLS and CDR2 YYNGEE. Trimming cost V 3 bases and J 4 bases, with 19 bases left between them. The CDR3 region has the DNA TGTGCCAGCAGCGCCCCCCGGGGATCAGCGCCCTATGGCTACACCTTC. It encodes CASSAPRGSAPYGYTF.

This clone was detected a few times. The rearrangement links TRBV5-8 to TRBJ2-2; D is ambiguous. This CDR3 spans 14 amino acids. Germline CDR1 is SGHTS and CDR2 is YDEGEE. The ends were cut back, 4 bases at V and 6 bases at J, with 13 bases in the middle. The CDR3 reads CASSLQIFAGELFF. The CDR3 region has the DNA TGTGCCAGCAGCCTACAGATTTTCGCCGGGGAGCTGTTTTTT.

This chain uses TRBV7-2 with TRBJ2-7; 7 bases line up with TRBD1. The junction had 3 bases not matched to a gene; V was cut back by 4 bases and J by 0 bases. The CDR3 extends over 14 amino acids. CDR1 and CDR2 (germline): SGHTA, FQGNSA. CDR3 DNA sequence: TGTGCCAGCAGCTATGGGACAGCCTCCTACGAGCAGTACTTC. Residues: CASSYGTASYEQYF. Looking up the rest from reference TRBV7-2 and TRBJ2-7 gives the full variable domain: GAGVSQSPSNKVTEKGKDVELRCDPISGHTALYWYRQSLGQGLEFLIYFQGNSAPDKSGLPSDRFSAERTGGSVSTLTIQRTQQEDSAVYLCASSYGTASYEQYFGPGTRLTVT.

This chain links TRBV9 with TRBJ1-2, with 8 bases aligning to TRBD1. The CDR3 sequence is 15 residues long. J was trimmed by 5 bases and V by 0 bases; bases with no gene match: 6. Germline lookup yields CDR1 SGDLS and CDR2 YYNGEE. The CDR3: CASSVGQGAGYGYTF. The CDR3 DNA reads TGTGCCAGCAGCGTAGGCCAGGGGGCGGGTTATGGCTACACCTTC.

The gene calls are TRBV7-2 and TRBJ1-1; no reliable D call. The length of the CDR3 is 15 residues. The germline V gene encodes CDR1 SGHTA and CDR2 FQGNSA. V was clipped by 1 base and J by 4 bases, with 13 bases between them. The CDR3 nucleotides read TGTGCCAGCAGCTTAGATACCGGAAGGAGCACTGAAGCTTTCTTT. It codes for CASSLDTGRSTEAFF.